These T cell receptor beta chains were read from a single sample in a study of cytomegalovirus exposure and HLA in healthy donors. Clones were sequenced by immunoSEQ multiplex PCR, and TCRdb holds only the in-frame ones, with some missing. The sample contains about 170,000 clones, 80% of which appear only once. Sequenced input: PBMCs. These receptors were obtained from a man aged 25-40 years in good health and CMV-seropositive. Both conserved end residues are part of each CDR3. A D gene is named only where the DNA matches it firmly. Rows give clone size only sometimes, using once, few, many, or a class for an expanded clone.

D,V,size,J,CDR3,DNA
NA,TRBV6-1,NA,TRBJ2-3,CALNGGAWDTDTQYF,TGTGCCCTCAATGGAGGGGCATGGGACACAGATACGCAGTATTTT
TRBD2,TRBV5-1,NA,TRBJ2-1,CASSPTSPSYNEQFF,TGCGCCAGCAGCCCGACTAGCCCCTCCTACAATGAGCAGTTCTTC
TRBD2,TRBV10-2,NA,TRBJ2-5,CASSESLAGLQETQYF,TGCGCCAGCAGTGAGTCTCTAGCGGGCCTACAAGAGACCCAGTACTTC
TRBD2,TRBV5-4,once,TRBJ2-5,CASSLTSGGEETQYF,TGTGCCAGCAGCTTGACTAGCGGGGGGGAAGAGACCCAGTACTTC
NA,TRBV9,NA,TRBJ2-7,CASSSRGDNPYEQYF,TGTGCCAGCAGCTCACGGGGGGACAACCCCTACGAGCAGTACTTC
NA,TRBV2,NA,TRBJ1-2,CASSRTQLPNYGYTF,TGTGCCAGCAGTAGAACCCAACTACCTAACTATGGCTACACCTTC
NA,TRBV7-2,NA,TRBJ2-7,CASSLASTGVKAYEQYF,TGTGCCAGCAGCTTAGCTTCTACAGGAGTTAAGGCCTACGAGCAGTACTTC
NA,TRBV6-1,NA,TRBJ2-7,CASSEALGQVGYEQYF,TGTGCCAGCAGTGAAGCGCTGGGGCAGGTTGGCTACGAGCAGTACTTC
TRBD2,TRBV7-7,few,TRBJ2-3,CASSLRSGGTDTQYF,TGTGCCAGCAGCTTAAGATCCGGGGGGACAGATACGCAGTATTTT
NA,TRBV6-5,NA,TRBJ1-1,CASSEAYQGDTEAFF,TGTGCCAGCAGCGAGGCCTATCAAGGGGACACTGAAGCTTTCTTT
TRBD1,TRBV5-4,NA,TRBJ1-1,CASSLDVQGMAEAFF,TGTGCCAGCAGCTTGGACGTACAGGGGATGGCTGAAGCTTTCTTT
NA,TRBV11-3,NA,TRBJ1-4,CASSLGLRGEEKLFF,TGTGCCAGCAGCTTAGGTCTCAGGGGTGAGGAAAAACTGTTTTTT
TRBD2,TRBV5-5,NA,TRBJ2-7,CASSGGLAGGYEQYF,TGTGCCAGCAGCGGGGGACTAGCGGGGGGTTACGAGCAGTACTTC
TRBD1,TRBV7-9,NA,TRBJ2-6,CASSPGQGAISGANVLTF,TGTGCCAGCAGCCCCGGACAGGGGGCGATCTCTGGGGCCAACGTCCTGACTTTC
NA,TRBV2,NA,TRBJ1-1,CASISSMNTEAFF,TGTGCCAGCATCTCAAGCATGAACACTGAAGCTTTCTTT
TRBD1,TRBV9,NA,TRBJ2-3,CASSNSRGLADTQYF,TGTGCCAGCAGCAATAGCAGGGGGCTTGCAGATACGCAGTATTTT
NA,TRBV7-6,NA,TRBJ2-7,CASSLDTGGGPSYEQYF,TGTGCCAGCAGCTTGGATACAGGGGGGGGCCCCTCCTACGAGCAGTACTTC
TRBD2,TRBV9,NA,TRBJ2-1,CASSGEIGGVNNEQFF,TGTGCCAGCAGCGGCGAAATCGGGGGGGTAAACAATGAGCAGTTCTTC
NA,TRBV27,NA,TRBJ1-2,CASSSTAGKNYGYTF,TGTGCCAGCAGCTCTACTGCAGGGAAGAACTATGGCTACACCTTC
TRBD1,TRBV30,NA,TRBJ2-6,CAWSLRGPDSGANVLTF,TGTGCCTGGAGTTTGAGGGGGCCGGATTCTGGGGCCAACGTCCTGACTTTC
TRBD2,TRBV5-4,few,TRBJ2-1,CASSLALAGDNEQFF,TGTGCCAGCAGCTTGGCCCTAGCGGGAGACAATGAGCAGTTCTTC
NA,TRBV6-1,NA,TRBJ1-1,CASSELGGDTEAFF,TGTGCCAGCAGTGAACTAGGGGGGGACACTGAAGCTTTCTTT
NA,TRBV30,NA,TRBJ2-4,CAWIPQGLSRGSKNIQYF,TGTGCCTGGATTCCCCAGGGTCTCTCTCGGGGGAGCAAAAACATTCAGTACTTC
NA,TRBV7-9,NA,TRBJ2-3,CSSSLGVVSHTDTQYF,TGTTCCAGCAGCTTAGGTGTAGTCTCTCACACAGATACGCAGTATTTT
NA,TRBV27,NA,TRBJ2-7,CASVGSLYEQYF,TGTGCCAGCGTGGGGAGCCTCTACGAGCAGTACTTC
TRBD1,TRBV30,NA,TRBJ2-7,CAWKNRGSYEQYF,TGTGCCTGGAAAAACAGGGGATCCTACGAGCAGTACTTC
NA,TRBV30,NA,TRBJ1-1,CAWSVLVNTEAFF,TGTGCCTGGAGTGTACTAGTGAACACTGAAGCTTTCTTT
NA,TRBV9,few,TRBJ1-6,CASSVGEDSPLHF,TGTGCCAGCAGCGTAGGGGAGGATTCACCCCTCCACTTT
TRBD2,TRBV12-5,NA,TRBJ2-6,CASGFILAGESPGANVLTF,TGTGCTAGTGGTTTCATACTAGCGGGAGAATCCCCTGGGGCCAACGTCCTGACTTTC
TRBD1,TRBV5-1,NA,TRBJ2-3,CASSLSGTGGGDTQYF,TGCGCCAGCAGCTTGTCCGGGACAGGGGGCGGGGATACGCAGTATTTT
TRBD1,TRBV29-1,once,TRBJ2-7,CSARTGGTYEQYF,TGCAGCGCTAGGACAGGTGGTACCTACGAGCAGTACTTC
TRBD1,TRBV27,NA,TRBJ2-2,CASSLDRGTGELFF,TGTGCCAGCAGTTTAGACAGGGGGACCGGGGAGCTGTTTTTT
TRBD2,TRBV7-9,NA,TRBJ2-5,CASSLGTSGGYETQYF,TGTGCCAGCAGCTTGGGTACTAGCGGGGGATATGAGACCCAGTACTTC
NA,TRBV2,NA,TRBJ2-1,CASKELGASSYNEQFF,TGTGCCAGCAAGGAACTAGGTGCGAGCTCCTACAATGAGCAGTTCTTC
TRBD1,TRBV11-3,NA,TRBJ1-2,CASSQTWTGAKVNYGYTF,TGTGCCAGCAGCCAAACATGGACAGGGGCAAAAGTTAACTATGGCTACACCTTC
NA,TRBV21-1,NA,TRBJ1-1,CARGGSGRNTEAFF,TGTGCCAGAGGGGGTTCGGGGCGGAACACTGAAGCTTTCTTT
TRBD1,TRBV28,once,TRBJ1-1,CASSAAGQGVAEAFF,TGTGCCAGCAGTGCGGCGGGACAGGGCGTCGCTGAAGCTTTCTTT
TRBD2,TRBV7-2,NA,TRBJ2-1,CASSLRREWSYNEQFF,TGTGCCAGCAGCTTGAGGCGGGAGTGGTCCTACAATGAGCAGTTCTTC
NA,TRBV29-1,NA,TRBJ2-7,CSVGRVEQYF,TGCAGCGTTGGGAGGGTCGAGCAGTACTTC
TRBD1,TRBV14,once,TRBJ1-2,CASSLIRQGGRYGYTF,TGTGCCAGCAGCCTAATACGACAGGGTGGTCGCTATGGCTACACCTTC
NA,TRBV29-1,few,TRBJ1-1,CSGAMNTEAFF,TGCAGCGGGGCCATGAACACTGAAGCTTTCTTT
TRBD2,TRBV7-8,NA,TRBJ2-1,CASSRRTSGGYNEQFF,TGTGCCAGCAGCCGCAGGACTAGCGGGGGGTATAATGAGCAGTTCTTC
NA,TRBV25-1,few,TRBJ2-1,CASSEYGGIRNEQFF,TGTGCCAGCAGTGAATATGGGGGGATTAGGAATGAGCAGTTCTTC
NA,TRBV18,NA,TRBJ1-2,CASSQTEGAGYGYTF,TGTGCCAGCTCACAGACCGAGGGCGCGGGATATGGCTACACCTTC
TRBD1,TRBV5-4,NA,TRBJ2-2,CASSRQGEGAGELFF,TGTGCCAGCAGCCGACAGGGGGAGGGGGCCGGGGAGCTGTTTTTT
TRBD1,TRBV4-1,NA,TRBJ1-6,CASSQDLDREDNSPLHF,TGCGCCAGCAGCCAAGACCTGGACAGGGAGGATAATTCACCCCTCCACTTT
TRBD1,TRBV27,few,TRBJ1-2,CASSGQGVGYTF,TGTGCCAGCAGTGGGCAGGGGGTTGGCTACACCTTC
NA,TRBV6-1,NA,TRBJ1-4,CASSASTGGDEKLFF,TGTGCCAGCAGTGCCTCGACAGGCGGCGACGAAAAACTGTTTTTT
TRBD2,TRBV19,NA,TRBJ2-5,CASSMGGETQYF,TGTGCCAGTAGTATGGGGGGGGAGACCCAGTACTTC
NA,TRBV14,NA,TRBJ1-1,CASSQITASGAFF,TGTGCCAGCAGCCAAATCACAGCCTCTGGGGCTTTCTTT
NA,TRBV10-1,few,TRBJ2-5,CASSGGRGETQYF,TGCGCCAGCAGTGGCGGCAGGGGAGAGACCCAGTACTTC
TRBD1,TRBV19,NA,TRBJ2-3,CASSIGTGETDTQYF,TGTGCCAGTAGTATCGGGACAGGGGAGACAGATACGCAGTATTTT
NA,TRBV9,few,TRBJ1-4,CASSVDWGRSSELFF,TGTGCCAGCAGCGTAGACTGGGGGCGATCTTCGGAACTGTTTTTT